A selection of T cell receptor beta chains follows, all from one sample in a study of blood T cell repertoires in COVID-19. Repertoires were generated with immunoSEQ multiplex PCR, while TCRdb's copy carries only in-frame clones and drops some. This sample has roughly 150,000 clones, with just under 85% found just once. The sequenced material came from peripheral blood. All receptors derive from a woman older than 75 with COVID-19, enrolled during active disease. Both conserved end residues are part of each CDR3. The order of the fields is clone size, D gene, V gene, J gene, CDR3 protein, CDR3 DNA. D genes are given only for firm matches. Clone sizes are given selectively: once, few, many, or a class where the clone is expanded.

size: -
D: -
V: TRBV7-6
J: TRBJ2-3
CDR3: CAVRIGDGDTQYF
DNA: TGTGCCGTAAGAATAGGAGATGGAGATACGCAGTATTTT

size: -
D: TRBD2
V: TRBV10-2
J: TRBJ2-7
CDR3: CASSRTSGAYEQYF
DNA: TGCGCCAGCAGTCGGACTAGCGGAGCCTACGAGCAGTACTTC

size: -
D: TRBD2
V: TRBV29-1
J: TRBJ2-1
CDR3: CSVPDRLAGEWSYNEQFF
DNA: TGCAGCGTTCCAGACAGACTAGCGGGAGAGTGGTCCTACAATGAGCAGTTCTTC

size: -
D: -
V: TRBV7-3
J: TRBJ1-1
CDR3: CASTPGRGAYTEAFF
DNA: TGTGCCAGCACCCCGGGCAGGGGCGCGTACACTGAAGCTTTCTTT

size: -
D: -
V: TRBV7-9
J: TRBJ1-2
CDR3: CASTQESVYYGYTF
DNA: TGTGCCAGCACTCAGGAATCCGTATACTATGGCTACACCTTC

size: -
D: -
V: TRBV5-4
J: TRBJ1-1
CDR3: CASEQGLGTEAFF
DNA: TGTGCCAGCGAACAGGGTTTGGGGACTGAAGCTTTCTTT

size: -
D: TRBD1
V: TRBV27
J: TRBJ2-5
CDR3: CASSPGTGKGQETQYF
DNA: TGTGCCAGCAGTCCGGGGACAGGGAAGGGACAAGAGACCCAGTACTTC

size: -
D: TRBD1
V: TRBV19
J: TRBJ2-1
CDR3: CASSDDRGLVYNEQFF
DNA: TGTGCCAGTAGTGACGACAGGGGGCTGGTATACAATGAGCAGTTCTTC

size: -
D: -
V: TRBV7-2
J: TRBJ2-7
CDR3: CASTSFRASYEQYF
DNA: TGTGCCAGCACCAGTTTCAGGGCCTCCTACGAGCAGTACTTC

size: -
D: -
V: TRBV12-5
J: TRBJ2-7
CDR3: CASGSIPGSYEQYF
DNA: TGTGCTAGTGGTTCCATCCCGGGATCCTACGAGCAGTACTTC

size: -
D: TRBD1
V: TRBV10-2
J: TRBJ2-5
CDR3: CASSESPIPGQGAETQYF
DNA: TGCGCCAGCAGTGAGTCCCCGATCCCCGGACAGGGGGCAGAGACCCAGTACTTC

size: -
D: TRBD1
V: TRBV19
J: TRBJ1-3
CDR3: CASRGIGQGSGNTIYF
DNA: TGTGCCAGTAGGGGGATCGGACAGGGCTCTGGAAACACCATATATTTT

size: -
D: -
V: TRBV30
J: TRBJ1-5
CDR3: CAWSVGESQPQHF
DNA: TGTGCCTGGAGTGTGGGAGAAAGTCAGCCCCAGCATTTT

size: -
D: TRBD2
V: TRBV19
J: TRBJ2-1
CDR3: CASTPTGGGHEQFF
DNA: TGTGCCAGTACCCCCACGGGGGGAGGACATGAGCAGTTCTTC

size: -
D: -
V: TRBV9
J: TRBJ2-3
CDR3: CASSVEVGRDTQYF
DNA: TGTGCCAGCAGCGTAGAGGTGGGGCGGGATACGCAGTATTTT

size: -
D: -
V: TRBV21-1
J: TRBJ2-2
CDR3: CASSKVLVEASTGELFF
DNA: TGTGCCAGCAGCAAAGTCTTAGTAGAGGCGAGCACCGGGGAGCTGTTTTTT

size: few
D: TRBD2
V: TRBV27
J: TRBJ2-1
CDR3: CASMRTSTGNEQFF
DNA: TGTGCCAGCATGAGGACTAGTACGGGGAATGAGCAGTTCTTC

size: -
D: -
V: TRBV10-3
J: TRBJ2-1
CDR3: CAISESWADNEQFF
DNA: TGTGCCATCAGTGAGTCATGGGCCGACAATGAGCAGTTCTTC

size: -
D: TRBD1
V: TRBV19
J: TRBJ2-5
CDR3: CASRSGTGLETQYF
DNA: TGTGCCAGTAGATCCGGGACAGGGTTAGAGACCCAGTACTTC

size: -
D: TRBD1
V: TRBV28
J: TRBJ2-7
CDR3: CASTPNTGAGYEQYF
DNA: TGTGCCAGCACTCCTAACACAGGGGCGGGCTACGAGCAGTACTTC

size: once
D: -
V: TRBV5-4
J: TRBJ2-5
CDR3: CASGEVLGVETQYF
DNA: TGTGCCAGCGGAGAGGTTTTAGGTGTCGAGACCCAGTACTTC

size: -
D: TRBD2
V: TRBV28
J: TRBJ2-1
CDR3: CASKTGGPNLANEQFF
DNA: TGTGCCAGCAAAACGGGAGGTCCGAATTTGGCCAATGAGCAGTTCTTC